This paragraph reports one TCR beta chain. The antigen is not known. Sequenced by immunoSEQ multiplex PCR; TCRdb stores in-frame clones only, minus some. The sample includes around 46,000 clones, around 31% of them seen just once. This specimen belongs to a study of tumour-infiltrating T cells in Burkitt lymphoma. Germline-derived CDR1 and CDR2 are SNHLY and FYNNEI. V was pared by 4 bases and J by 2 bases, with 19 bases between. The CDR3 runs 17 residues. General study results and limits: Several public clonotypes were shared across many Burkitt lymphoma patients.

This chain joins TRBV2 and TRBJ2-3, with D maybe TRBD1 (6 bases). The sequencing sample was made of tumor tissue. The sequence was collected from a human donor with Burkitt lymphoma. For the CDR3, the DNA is TGTGCCAGCAGTGGATTGGCGTGTCAGGGGCACACAGATACGCAGTATTTT. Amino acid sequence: CASSGLACQGHTDTQYF.